This record concerns one T cell receptor beta chain sequence. Participant-given clinical history determined each cohort assignment. The sample belongs to a study of blood T cell repertoires in COVID-19. Study summary: The United States, Italy and Spain provided the acute and convalescent COVID-19 samples.

Original processing methods: Nucleated cell number was recorded as an estimate derived from reference gene primer amplification. Measured with immunoSEQ multiplex PCR; TCRdb has only the in-frame clones, and not every one. Clonal size and the V and J genes are those of that table, whereas D and trimming came from the DNA. The top ten hold approximately 0.99% of the sample, which has 350,000 or so clones, about 88% seen once. Germline V CDR1 and CDR2: LGHDT, YNNKEL (reference sequence). This CDR3 region has 16 residues. V shed 1 base, J shed 6 bases, and the junction held 6 bases outside the gene matches.

The TCR comes from a woman in her twenties or thirties who had recovered from COVID-19. The gene calls are TRBV3-1 (or the pseudogene TRBV3-2) and TRBJ1-6; TRBD1 matches at 7 bases. Sequenced input: PBMCs or T cells enriched from blood (not recorded which). CDR3 sequence reads: CASSQVGTASNSPLHF. The DNA of the CDR3 is TGTGCCAGCAGCCAAGTAGGGACAGCCTCTAATTCACCCCTCCACTTT.